The 32 T cell receptor beta chains below all came from one sample that was sequenced in a study of shared clonotypes between healthy human individuals. Clones were read by immunoSEQ multiplex PCR, and TCRdb kept only the in-frame ones, dropping some. This table holds 1.5 million to 1.9 million clones, 95% to 99% found once. The sample comprised naive CD4+ T cells sorted from blood. The subset is: CD45RA+ positively selected. These TCRs come from a man aged 25 to 40 in good health.

The V call is TRBV7-3, the J call TRBJ2-3; D is uncertain. Germline CDR1 and CDR2: SGHTA and FQGTGA. V dropped 2 bases and J dropped 3 bases, with 15 bases sitting between them. CDR3 size: 16 residues. The CDR3 reads CASSLGAHTGTDTQYF. CDR3 DNA sequence: TGTGCCAGCAGCTTAGGTGCACACACTGGGACAGATACGCAGTATTTT.

The chain uses TRBV6-5 and TRBJ2-7; D is perhaps TRBD1 (6 bases). The germline CDR1 and CDR2 sequences are MNHEY and SVGAGI. The CDR3 totals 11 residues. The V end lost 8 bases, the J end lost 4 bases, and 9 bases lay between the germline ends. The CDR3 loop reads CASGRGYEQYF. The CDR3 DNA is TGTGCCAGCGGCAGGGGATACGAGCAGTACTTC.

The chain joins TRBV28 to TRBJ2-3; 7 positions match TRBD2. Germline V gives CDR1 MDHEN, CDR2 SYDVKM. V was pared by 5 bases and J by 7 bases, with 12 bases of the junction left unmatched. This CDR3 contains 15 residues. CDR3 nucleotide sequence: TGTGCCAGCAGTCGGCAGGGACTAACGACCTATACGCAGTATTTT. Translating gives CASSRQGLTTYTQYF.

The chain is built from TRBV10-3 and TRBJ2-7; 9 bases are a match to TRBD1. The ends lost 6 bases at V and 5 bases at J; junction bases unmatched: 8. From germline, CDR1 is ENHRY and CDR2 SYGVKD. The CDR3 consists of 14 residues. CDR3 loop: CAIRSGDRVHEQYF. For the CDR3, the DNA is TGTGCCATCAGGTCAGGGGACAGGGTCCACGAGCAGTACTTC.

In this sample, this clone turned up once. This chain uses TRBV29-1 with TRBJ2-5; tentatively, D is TRBD2 (6 bases). V was shortened by 2 bases and J by 5 bases, with 12 bases between the two germline ends. The germline CDR1 and CDR2 sequences are SQVTM and ANQGSEA. The CDR3 length is 13 residues. This chain's CDR3 is CSVEKAGIETQYF. The CDR3 DNA reads TGCAGCGTTGAAAAGGCGGGGATCGAGACCCAGTACTTC.

This rearrangement joins TRBV11-3 to TRBJ2-1; D possibly corresponds to TRBD2 (6 bases). Germline V gives CDR1 SGHNT, CDR2 YENEEA. Trimming took 1 base from V and 16 from J, leaving 14 bases between them. The CDR3 has 12 amino acids. The chain's CDR3 is CASSLGLQEGFF. CDR3 nucleotide sequence: TGTGCCAGCAGCTTAGGTCTGCAGGAGGGATTCTTC.

The V call is TRBV28, the J call TRBJ2-7; TRBD2 might be the D (6 bases). The germline V and J ends were trimmed by 2 bases and 7 bases, with 15 bases remaining between them. The germline gives CDR1 MDHEN, CDR2 SYDVKM. The CDR3 runs to 14 residues. The CDR3 loop is CASSLGGRGGEQYF. The CDR3 coding sequence is TGTGCCAGCAGTTTAGGAGGGAGAGGCGGAGAGCAGTACTTC.

DNA for the CDR3: TGTGCCAGCAGCCCGACAGTCAATGAAAAACTGTTTTTT. Encoded protein: CASSPTVNEKLFF. The genes are TRBV9 and TRBJ1-4, with TRBD1 as a possible D gene (5 bases). The germline V gene encodes CDR1 SGDLS and CDR2 YYNGEE. V was cut by 4 bases and J by 5 bases, with 9 bases left in between. This CDR3 contains 13 residues.

A single count supports this clone. The genes are TRBV6-6 and TRBJ2-7, with 11 bases matching TRBD1. This CDR3 comprises 14 residues. The trim removed 8 bases at V and 2 bases at J, leaving 5 bases unmatched. CDR1 and CDR2 (germline): MNHNY, SVGAGI (reference sequence). In nucleotides, the CDR3 is TGTGCCAGCTGTCCGGGACAGGGGGCCTACGAGCAGTACTTC. Its translation is CASCPGQGAYEQYF.

The chain has TRBV18 and TRBJ2-7; weak D call: TRBD2 (5 bases). Germline V gives CDR1 KGHSH, CDR2 LQKENI. CDR3 length: 15 amino acids. The V end lost 1 base, the J end lost 0 bases, and 10 bases lay between the germline ends. Here the CDR3 DNA reads TGTGCCAGCTCACCACTGAGGGCGAGCTCCTACGAGCAGTACTTC. Protein product: CASSPLRASSYEQYF.

This clone was seen a single time. The gene calls are TRBV5-1 and TRBJ2-7; D gene uncertain. CDR1 is SGHRS and CDR2 is YFSETQ in the germline V gene. This CDR3 is built from 12 residues. V was trimmed by 5 bases and J by 5 bases, leaving 11 bases between them. This chain's CDR3 is CASRLALDEQYF. In DNA form, the CDR3 reads TGCGCCAGCAGATTAGCCTTGGACGAGCAGTACTTC.

This chain links TRBV18 with TRBJ2-7; 11 bases line up with TRBD2. This CDR3 is 15 amino acids long. Unmatched junction bases numbered 7, after V lost 3 bases and J lost 6 bases. Germline CDR1 reads KGHSH; CDR2 reads LQKENI. This chain's CDR3 is CASSPLSGTSGEQYF. The CDR3 DNA reads as TGTGCCAGCTCACCGCTTTCCGGGACTAGCGGCGAGCAGTACTTC.

J is TRBJ2-5 and V is TRBV7-9, with D possibly being TRBD1 (6 bases). The V gene lost 3 bases and the J gene lost 3 bases, with 8 bases spanning the gap. This CDR3 is 13 amino acids long. Looked up from germline, CDR1 is SEHNR and CDR2 is FQNEAQ (reference sequence). In nucleotides, the CDR3 is TGTGCCAGCAGCTTCCGGGACAAAGAGACCCAGTACTTC. It is translated as CASSFRDKETQYF. The variable domain in full, completed from reference TRBV7-9 and TRBJ2-5, reads DTGVSQNPRHKITKRGQNVTFRCDPISEHNRLYWYRQTLGQGPEFLTYFQNEAQLEKSRLLSDRFSAERPKGSFSTLEIQRTEQGDSAMYLCASSFRDKETQYFGPGTRLLVL.

The chain links TRBV27 to TRBJ2-1; TRBD2 matches at 9 bases. This CDR3 is 15 amino acids long. After removal of 6 bases from V and 3 bases from J, the junction contained 6 bases not matched to a gene. The germline gives CDR1 MNHEY, CDR2 SMNVEV (reference sequence). CDR3 residues: CASSPLAGHYNEQFF. DNA for the CDR3: TGTGCCAGCAGCCCCCTAGCGGGGCACTACAATGAGCAGTTCTTC.

The rearrangement links TRBV19 to TRBJ2-2; 9 bases are a match to TRBD2. Germline V gene sequence: CDR1 LNHDA, CDR2 SQIVND (reference sequence). CDR3 length: 15 residues. V lost 3 bases, J lost 2 bases, and 1 base stayed unmatched. The CDR3 DNA is TGTGCCAGTAGTATGGGACTAGCTAACACCGGGGAGCTGTTTTTT. Residues: CASSMGLANTGELFF. Looking up the rest from reference TRBV19 and TRBJ2-2 gives the full variable domain: DGGITQSPKYLFRKEGQNVTLSCEQNLNHDAMYWYRQDPGQGLRLIYYSQIVNDFQKGDIAEGYSVSREKKESFPLTVTSAQKNPTAFYLCASSMGLANTGELFFGEGSRLTVL.

The DNA for the CDR3 is TGTGCCAGTACCCGAAGGGAAGCGGGAGGGAGGGAGCAGTTCTTC. Amino acid sequence: CASTRREAGGREQFF. This chain connects TRBV19 to TRBJ2-1; 10 bases align to TRBD2. Trimming took 7 bases from V and 10 from J; bases not matched to a gene: 13. The CDR3 loop spans 15 amino acids. Germline CDR1 LNHDA, CDR2 SQIVND (reference sequence).

The J gene is TRBJ1-1, the V gene TRBV7-6; 7 nucleotides align to TRBD1. This CDR3 spans 15 amino acids. The ends lost 4 bases at V and 1 base at J; junction bases unmatched: 6. Germline V gene lookup returns CDR1 SGHVS and CDR2 FNYEAQ. The CDR3 region has the DNA TGTGCCAGCAGCTCCCGGGGACAGACGAACACTGAAGCTTTCTTT. Protein sequence: CASSSRGQTNTEAFF.

The chain has TRBV29-1 and TRBJ1-1; a weak D match, TRBD1 (5 bases). Germline V CDR1 and CDR2: SQVTM, ANQGSEA. CDR3 length: 13 amino acids. Trimming left V 5 bases short and J 1 base short, with 11 bases between. The CDR3 reads CSVRGDENTEAFF. In DNA form, the CDR3 reads TGCAGCGTTAGGGGTGACGAGAACACTGAAGCTTTCTTT.

V and J are TRBV28 and TRBJ2-4; a weak D match, TRBD2 (6 bases). The CDR3 contains 13 residues. With 3 bases removed from V and 8 bases from J, the gap between germline ends came to 11 bases. Germline V lookup: CDR1 MDHEN, CDR2 SYDVKM. DNA for the CDR3: TGTGCCAGCAGTTTCGCGGGGCGCGACATTCAGTACTTC. Protein sequence: CASSFAGRDIQYF.

A word on this clone: Since a much larger clone is just one base distant, this may be a read error. Within the sample, other DNA sequences also encode this same CDR3. This sequence joins TRBV9 and TRBJ2-5; no clear D gene. Germline CDR1 SGDLS, CDR2 YYNGEE. The germline V and J ends were trimmed by 0 bases and 5 bases, with 2 bases remaining between them. CDR3 length: 11 amino acids. CDR3: CASSVAETQYF. The CDR3 DNA follows: TGTGCCAGCAGCGTAGCGGAGACCCAGTACTTC.

Of note for this clone: Other DNA sequences from this sample encode an identical CDR3 as well. The chain employs TRBV5-5 and TRBJ1-4; D possibly corresponds to TRBD1 (5 bases). The CDR3 has 14 amino acids. With 4 bases removed from V and 2 bases from J, the gap between germline ends came to 9 bases. Germline V gene data show CDR1 as SGHKS and CDR2 as YYEKEE (reference sequence). The CDR3 coding sequence is TGTGCCAGCAGCCTCCGGGGCACTAATGAAAAACTGTTTTTT. Amino acid sequence: CASSLRGTNEKLFF.

The V gene is TRBV30, the J gene TRBJ1-1, with TRBD1 matching over 7 bases. Germline CDR1 is GTSNPN and CDR2 is SVGIG (reference sequence). The CDR3 length is 13 residues. Losses at the gene ends were 0 bases for V and 4 bases for J; bases not matched to a gene: 2. CDR3 nucleotides: TGTGCCTGGAGTGTAGAGGGGGCCACTGAAGCTTTCTTT. Residues: CAWSVEGATEAFF.

V is TRBV6-6 and J is TRBJ1-3, with D unclear. The V gene's germline CDR1 is MNHNY and CDR2 SVGAGI (reference sequence). The V end was cut by 11 bases, the J end by 0 bases, with 11 bases between. The CDR3 covers 13 residues. DNA for the CDR3: TGTGCCGCCCGACCTGGCTCTGGAAACACCATATATTTT. It encodes CAARPGSGNTIYF.

The chain has TRBV5-4 and TRBJ1-2; unclear D gene. In germline, CDR1 is SGHNT, CDR2 YYREEE (reference sequence). V was cut by 2 bases and J by 6 bases, with 17 bases left in between. The CDR3 contains 15 residues. This CDR3 is CASSFRTVPGDGYTF. CDR3 nucleotide sequence: TGTGCCAGCAGCTTTCGGACGGTGCCTGGCGATGGCTACACCTTC.

V usage is TRBV6-5 and J usage is TRBJ1-3; no definite D call. With 1 base removed from V and 0 bases from J, the gap between germline ends came to 10 bases. The CDR3 sequence is 16 residues long. Germline assignment: CDR1 MNHEY and CDR2 SVGAGI. The CDR3 reads CASSYFGSSSGNTIYF. CDR3 DNA: TGTGCCAGCAGTTACTTCGGCAGCTCCTCTGGAAACACCATATATTTT.

The CDR3 spells CASSPQQGDEKLFF. In nucleotides, the CDR3 is TGTGCCAGCTCACCACAACAGGGGGACGAAAAACTGTTTTTT. This chain uses TRBV18 with TRBJ1-4; 8 nucleotides agree with TRBD1. This CDR3 is 14 amino acids long. V was clipped by 1 base and J by 8 bases; unmatched bases: 3. Per germline, CDR1 KGHSH and CDR2 LQKENI.

This clone occurred once. The rearrangement uses TRBV7-9 and TRBJ2-7, with D possibly being TRBD2 (5 bases). Germline-derived CDR1 and CDR2 are SEHNR and FQNEAQ (reference sequence). CDR3 length equals 13 residues. With 5 bases removed from V and 3 bases from J, the gap between germline ends came to 11 bases. The CDR3, as DNA: TGTGCCAGCAGCCCCCCTAGCAGCTACGAGCAGTACTTC. It specifies CASSPPSSYEQYF.

The J gene is TRBJ2-3, the V gene TRBV7-9, with a weak D call TRBD2 (5 bases). The V end lost 4 bases, the J end lost 3 bases, and 20 bases lay between the germline ends. Looked up from germline, CDR1 is SEHNR and CDR2 is FQNEAQ (reference sequence). The CDR3 has 17 residues. CDR3 region: CASSWRTSEEWTDTQYF. The CDR3 nucleotides are TGTGCCAGCAGCTGGAGGACGTCGGAGGAGTGGACAGATACGCAGTATTTT.

V gene TRBV29-1 combines with J gene TRBJ2-3, with 12 bases aligning to TRBD1. This CDR3 is 19 amino acids long. Germline V gene data show CDR1 as SQVTM and CDR2 as ANQGSEA. J gave up 2 bases and V 4 bases, and 16 bases lay outside the gene matches. The CDR3: CSVGDRGRVSGRITDTQYF. CDR3 nucleotide sequence: TGCAGCGTTGGGGACAGGGGGCGCGTGAGCGGGAGGATCACAGATACGCAGTATTTT.

The chain employs TRBV5-1 and TRBJ1-5, with no clear D. V gave up 4 bases and J gave up 7 bases, with 15 bases separating them. The CDR3 consists of 14 residues. Germline-derived CDR1 and CDR2 are SGHRS and YFSETQ. CDR3 sequence reads: CASSPAPREQPQHF. Written as DNA, the CDR3 is TGCGCCAGCAGCCCCGCTCCTAGGGAGCAGCCCCAGCATTTT.

The V call is TRBV5-5, the J call TRBJ2-7; 12 positions match TRBD2. Losses at the gene ends were 4 bases for V and 4 bases for J; bases not matched to a gene: 12. The CDR3 length is 17 residues. Germline loops: CDR1 SGHKS, CDR2 YYEKEE (reference sequence). DNA for the CDR3: TGTGCCAGCAGCCCGGTCCAAACTAGCGGGAGGCGGTACGAGCAGTACTTC. Its protein is CASSPVQTSGRRYEQYF. Full variable domain (rest looked up from reference TRBV5-5 and TRBJ2-7): DAGVTQSPTHLIKTRGQQVTLRCSPISGHKSVSWYQQVLGQGPQFIFQYYEKEERGRGNFPDRFSARQFPNYSSELNVNALLLGDSALYLCASSPVQTSGRRYEQYFGPGTRLTVT.

The genes are TRBV28 and TRBJ1-4, with TRBD1 matching 7 bases. The CDR3 totals 15 residues. Unmatched junction bases numbered 7, after V lost 2 bases and J lost 7 bases. From germline, CDR1 is MDHEN and CDR2 SYDVKM. CDR3 sequence reads: CASSLARQGGEKLFF. The CDR3 DNA follows: TGTGCCAGCAGTTTAGCGAGACAGGGAGGTGAAAAACTGTTTTTT. Supplemented by reference TRBV28 and TRBJ1-4, the full variable domain reads DVKVTQSSRYLVKRTGEKVFLECVQDMDHENMFWYRQDPGLGLRLIYFSYDVKMKEKGDIPEGYSVSREKKERFSLILESASTNQTSMYLCASSLARQGGEKLFFGSGTQLSVL.